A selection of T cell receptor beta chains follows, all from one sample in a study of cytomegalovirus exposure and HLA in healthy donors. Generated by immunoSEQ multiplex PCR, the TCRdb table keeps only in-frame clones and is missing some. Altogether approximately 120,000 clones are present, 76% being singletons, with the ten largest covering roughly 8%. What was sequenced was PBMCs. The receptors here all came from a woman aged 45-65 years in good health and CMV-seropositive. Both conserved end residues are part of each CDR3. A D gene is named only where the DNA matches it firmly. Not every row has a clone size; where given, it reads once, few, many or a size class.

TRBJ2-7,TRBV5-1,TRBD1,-,CASSPGDRRSYEQYF,TGCGCCAGCAGCCCCGGGGACAGGCGCTCCTACGAGCAGTACTTC
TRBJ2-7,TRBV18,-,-,CASSPLLGGGNEQYF,TGTGCCAGCTCACCGCTGTTGGGGGGAGGTAACGAGCAGTACTTC
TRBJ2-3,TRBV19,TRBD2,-,CASILAGSDTQYF,TGTGCCAGTATACTAGCGGGTTCAGATACGCAGTATTTT
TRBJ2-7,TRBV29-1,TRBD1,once,CSVAPGQGVYEQYF,TGCAGCGTTGCGCCGGGACAGGGGGTCTACGAGCAGTACTTC
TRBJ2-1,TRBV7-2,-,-,CASSLAGTQNNEQFF,TGTGCCAGCAGCTTAGCCGGGACTCAAAACAATGAGCAGTTCTTC
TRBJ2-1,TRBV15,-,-,CATSRGGLASSYNEQFF,TGTGCCACCAGCAGAGGGGGACTGGCCAGCTCCTACAATGAGCAGTTCTTC
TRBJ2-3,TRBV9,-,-,CASSYRVGADTQYF,TGTGCCAGCAGCTACAGGGTTGGTGCAGATACGCAGTATTTT
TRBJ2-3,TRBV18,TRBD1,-,CASSPTRDRGTDTQYF,TGTGCCAGCTCGCCGACCCGGGACAGGGGCACAGATACGCAGTATTTT
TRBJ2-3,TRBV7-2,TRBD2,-,CASSGALRTDTQYF,TGTGCTTCGAGCGGGGCTTTGAGGACAGATACGCAGTATTTT
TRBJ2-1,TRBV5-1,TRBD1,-,CASSLARGPSYNEQFF,TGCGCCAGCAGCTTGGCCAGGGGGCCATCCTACAATGAGCAGTTCTTC
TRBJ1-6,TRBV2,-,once,CASKTRGESPLHF,TGTGCCAGCAAGACCAGGGGCGAATCACCCCTCCACTTT
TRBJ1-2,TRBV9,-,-,CASSGTAYGYTF,TGTGCCAGCAGCGGGACAGCCTATGGCTACACCTTC
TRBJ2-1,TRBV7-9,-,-,CASSLSGTLYNEQFF,TGTGCCAGCAGCCTATCCGGGACACTTTACAATGAGCAGTTCTTC
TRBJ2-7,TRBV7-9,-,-,CSSSLVGYEQYF,TGTTCCAGCAGCTTAGTCGGCTACGAGCAGTACTTC
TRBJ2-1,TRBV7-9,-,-,CSSSSTGGRNEQFF,TGTTCCAGCAGCTCGACGGGGGGCAGAAATGAGCAGTTCTTC
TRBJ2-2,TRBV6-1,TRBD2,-,CASSPGGGTGELFF,TGTGCCAGCAGCCCCGGGGGGGGGACCGGGGAGCTGTTTTTT
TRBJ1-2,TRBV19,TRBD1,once,CASSARTGGSYGYTF,TGTGCCAGTAGTGCGAGGACAGGGGGCTCCTATGGCTACACCTTC
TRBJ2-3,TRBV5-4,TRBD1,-,CASSRESQGVTDTQYF,TGTGCCAGCAGTCGCGAATCACAGGGGGTAACAGATACGCAGTATTTT
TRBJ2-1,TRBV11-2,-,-,CASSRDWVDEQFF,TGTGCCAGCAGCCGGGACTGGGTCGATGAGCAGTTCTTC
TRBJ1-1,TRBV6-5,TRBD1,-,CASSFRTGNTEAFF,TGTGCCAGCAGTTTCCGGACAGGGAACACTGAAGCTTTCTTT
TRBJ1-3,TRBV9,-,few,CASSVAGHQSSGNTIYF,TGTGCCAGCAGCGTAGCAGGCCATCAAAGTTCTGGAAACACCATATATTTT
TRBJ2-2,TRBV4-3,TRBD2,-,CASSQDGASGRVSNTGELFF,TGCGCCAGCAGCCAAGATGGAGCTAGCGGGAGGGTATCGAACACCGGGGAGCTGTTTTTT
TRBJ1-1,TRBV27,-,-,CASSRRVENTEAFF,TGTGCCAGCAGTCGCAGGGTAGAGAACACTGAAGCTTTCTTT
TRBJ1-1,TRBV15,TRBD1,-,CATSTQGAGGTEAFF,TGTGCCACCAGCACCCAGGGGGCGGGTGGCACTGAAGCTTTCTTT
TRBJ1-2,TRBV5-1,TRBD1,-,CASSAQGQGTYGYTF,TGCGCCAGCAGCGCCCAGGGACAGGGTACCTATGGCTACACCTTC
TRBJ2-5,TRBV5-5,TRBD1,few,CASSLAPGTGYGETQYF,TGTGCCAGCAGCTTGGCGCCAGGGACAGGGTATGGAGAGACCCAGTACTTC
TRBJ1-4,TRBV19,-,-,CASTPLQGRAEKLFF,TGTGCCAGTACTCCCCTCCAGGGGAGGGCTGAAAAACTGTTTTTT
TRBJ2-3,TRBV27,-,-,CASSFSDTQYF,TGTGCCAGCAGTTTCTCAGATACGCAGTATTTT
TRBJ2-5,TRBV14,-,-,CASSQVRETQYF,TGTGCCAGCAGCCAAGTCCGGGAGACCCAGTACTTC
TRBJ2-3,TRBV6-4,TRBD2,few,CASSASGTATDTQYF,TGTGCCAGCAGTGCAAGCGGGACTGCCACAGATACGCAGTATTTT
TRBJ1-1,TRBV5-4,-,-,CASSLGQQMNTEAFF,TGTGCCAGCAGCTTGGGACAGCAGATGAACACTGAAGCTTTCTTT
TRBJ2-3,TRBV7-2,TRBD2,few,CASSLEWGLDGPTQYF,TGTGCCAGCAGCCTAGAGTGGGGACTAGACGGCCCCACGCAGTATTTT
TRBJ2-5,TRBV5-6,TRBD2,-,CASSFRGSREQYF,TGTGCCAGCAGCTTCCGGGGATCGCGGGAGCAGTACTTC
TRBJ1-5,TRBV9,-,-,CASSVLGNQPQHF,TGTGCCAGCAGCGTCCTAGGCAATCAGCCCCAGCATTTT
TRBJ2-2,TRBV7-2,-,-,CASSLSPGQTGELFF,TGTGCCAGCAGCTTATCCCCCGGACAGACCGGGGAGCTGTTTTTT
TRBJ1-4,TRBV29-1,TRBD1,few,CSVESVTGGREKLFF,TGCAGCGTTGAAAGTGTAACAGGGGGGAGAGAAAAACTGTTTTTT
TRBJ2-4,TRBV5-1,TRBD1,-,CASSLGDRGDIQYF,TGCGCCAGCAGCTTGGGGGACAGGGGGGACATTCAGTACTTC
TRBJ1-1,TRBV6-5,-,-,CASGKYLGTGEAFF,TGTGCCAGCGGCAAATACTTGGGAACAGGCGAAGCTTTCTTT
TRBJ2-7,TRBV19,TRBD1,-,CASSPWGQGGTYEQYF,TGTGCCAGTAGTCCATGGGGACAGGGAGGAACCTACGAGCAGTACTTC
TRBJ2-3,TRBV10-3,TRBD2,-,CAISENVGTSGTDTQYF,TGTGCCATCAGTGAGAATGTCGGGACTAGCGGCACAGATACGCAGTATTTT
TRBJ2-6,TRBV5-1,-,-,CASRSGPGESGANVLTF,TGCGCCAGCCGGTCGGGGCCAGGGGAATCTGGGGCCAACGTCCTGACTTTC
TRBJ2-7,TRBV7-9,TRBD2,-,CASSPTSGRASAYEQYF,TGTGCCAGCAGCCCAACTAGCGGGAGGGCCAGCGCCTACGAGCAGTACTTC
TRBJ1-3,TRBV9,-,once,CASSVGQPLSGNTIYF,TGTGCCAGCAGCGTTGGGCAGCCACTCTCTGGAAACACCATATATTTT
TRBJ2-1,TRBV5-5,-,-,CASSLGRNEQFF,TGTGCCAGCAGCTTGGGTCGGAATGAGCAGTTCTTC
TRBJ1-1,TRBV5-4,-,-,CASSLVQRNTEAFF,TGTGCCAGCAGCTTGGTACAGAGGAACACTGAAGCTTTCTTT
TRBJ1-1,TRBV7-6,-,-,CASSSDSNTEAFF,TGTGCCAGCAGCTCGGACAGTAACACTGAAGCTTTCTTT
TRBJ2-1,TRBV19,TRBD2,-,CASRDRAGGTDEQFF,TGTGCCAGTAGGGATCGGGCGGGAGGTACGGATGAGCAGTTCTTC
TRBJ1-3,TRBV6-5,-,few,CASSYLAGAIYF,TGTGCCAGCAGTTACCTTGCGGGTGCCATATATTTT
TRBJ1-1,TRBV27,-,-,CASSTNRDRRAFF,TGTGCCAGCAGTACGAACAGGGATCGGAGAGCTTTCTTT
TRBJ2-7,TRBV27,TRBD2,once,CASSSGTSGKYEQYF,TGTGCCAGCAGTTCCGGGACTAGCGGGAAGTACGAGCAGTACTTC
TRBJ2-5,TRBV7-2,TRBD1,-,CASSPGQAGETQYF,TGTGCCAGCAGCCCCGGACAGGCTGGGGAGACCCAGTACTTC
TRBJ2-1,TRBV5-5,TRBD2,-,CASSLAKVAGGPNEQFF,TGTGCCAGCAGCTTGGCCAAAGTAGCGGGAGGGCCAAATGAGCAGTTCTTC
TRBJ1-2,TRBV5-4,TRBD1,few,CASSFRGNYGYTF,TGTGCCAGCAGCTTCAGGGGGAACTATGGCTACACCTTC
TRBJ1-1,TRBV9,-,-,CASSATTGNTEAFF,TGTGCCAGCAGCGCGACGACAGGGAACACTGAAGCTTTCTTT
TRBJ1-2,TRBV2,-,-,CASSPGGGNGYTF,TGTGCCAGCAGCCCCGGGGGGGGCAATGGCTACACCTTC